Listed here are 14 T cell receptor beta chains from one sample, sequenced in a study of T cells of healthy individuals. Each CDR3 protein gets one entry after TCRdb re-called the 5' RACE reads with MiXCR. The table records 95,000 to 100,000 distinct CDR3 sequences, around 17% of them present only once. All receptors derive from a human donor in good health.

The chain combines TRBV20-1 with TRBJ2-7; D unresolved. Germline values: CDR1 DFQATT, CDR2 SNEGSKA (reference sequence). With 0 bases removed from V and 2 bases from J, the gap between germline ends came to 14 bases. The CDR3 has 15 residues. DNA of the CDR3: TGCAGTGCTAGAGATCGTAGAGGTGGGCCCTACGAGCAGTACTTC. This codes for CSARDRRGGPYEQYF.

The CDR3 reads CASSSDGLGEQYF. Written as DNA, the CDR3 is TGTGCCAGCAGCTCCGACGGGCTAGGCGAGCAGTACTTC. The V call is TRBV7-2, the J call TRBJ2-7; no definite D call. The CDR3 consists of 13 residues. V shed 4 bases and J shed 6 bases, with 13 bases lying between them. Germline V lookup: CDR1 SGHTA, CDR2 FQGNSA.

In its sample, this clonotype was seen many times. J is TRBJ2-2 and V is TRBV12-3 or TRBV12-4, with 10 bases fitting TRBD1. This CDR3 region has 15 residues. Trimming at V came to 3 bases and at J to 7 bases, leaving 5 bases not matched to a gene. The CDR3, as DNA: TGTGCCAGCAGTTTCGGGGGACAGGGGATCGGGGAGCTGTTTTTT. As protein: CASSFGGQGIGELFF.

This sequence joins TRBV14 and TRBJ2-5; TRBD2 might be the D (5 bases). The CDR3 covers 17 residues. Deletions cut 0 bases from V and 0 bases from J, with 14 bases between. The germline V gene encodes CDR1 SGHDN and CDR2 FVKESK. The CDR3 bases are TGTGCCAGCAGCCAAGAAGGGAGCGATTACTACCAAGAGACCCAGTACTTC. This translates into CASSQEGSDYYQETQYF.

V gene TRBV7-2 combines with J gene TRBJ2-2; D gene uncertain. V lost 4 bases and J 6 bases, leaving 12 bases between the germline ends. The CDR3 is 14 residues long. The germline gives CDR1 SGHTA, CDR2 FQGNSA. The CDR3 DNA sequence: TGTGCCAGCAGCTCGGCAAGTGGGGCCGGGGAGCTGTTTTTT. This encodes CASSSASGAGELFF.

This chain connects TRBV6-5 to TRBJ1-5; D uncertain. This CDR3 has 15 amino acids. V shed 5 bases and J shed 4 bases, with 15 bases lying between them. Per germline, CDR1 MNHEY and CDR2 SVGAGI. CDR3 nucleotides: TGTGCCAGCAGTCTAACCTCCGACCGAAATCAGCCCCAGCATTTT. It translates to CASSLTSDRNQPQHF.

V usage is TRBV12-3 or TRBV12-4 and J usage is TRBJ2-7, with TRBD1 identical over 8 bases. The CDR3 spans 15 residues. Germline trimming cut 3 bases from V and 6 bases from J; bases unmatched to any gene: 10. This chain's CDR3 is CASSFAEDRDSEQYF. CDR3 DNA sequence: TGTGCCAGCAGTTTCGCCGAGGACAGGGATAGCGAGCAGTACTTC.

This clonotype was seen only a few times. The J gene is TRBJ2-3, the V gene TRBV20-1; D is uncertain. Trimming took 3 bases from V and 0 from J, leaving 7 bases between them. The CDR3 loop spans 13 amino acids. Germline V gene sequence: CDR1 DFQATT, CDR2 SNEGSKA (reference sequence). The CDR3 DNA follows: TGCAGTGCTAGGTCCAGAAGCACAGATACGCAGTATTTT. It encodes CSARSRSTDTQYF.

This clonotype was counted many times. CDR3 sequence (DNA): TGTGCCAGCAGCTTAACGGGCGGAGCCTATGGCTACACCTTC. This gives the protein CASSLTGGAYGYTF. The chain joins TRBV7-8 to TRBJ1-2; the D is unclear. This CDR3 comprises 14 residues. With 2 bases removed from V and 4 bases from J, the gap between germline ends came to 11 bases. CDR1 SGHVS and CDR2 FQNEAQ come from the germline V gene.

At least ten counts were recorded for this clonotype. V is TRBV3-1 and J is TRBJ2-4; no definite D call. Germline CDR1 and CDR2: LGHDT and YNNKEL (reference sequence). V was shortened by 0 bases and J by 7 bases, with 13 bases between the two germline ends. This CDR3 contains 15 residues. The CDR3 DNA reads as TGTGCCAGCAGCCAAGATTCCGGTTTGCAGAACATTCAGTACTTC. It is translated as CASSQDSGLQNIQYF.

This clonotype was found a few times. This chain connects TRBV10-3 to TRBJ2-2; 7 nucleotides align to TRBD1. From germline, CDR1 is ENHRY and CDR2 SYGVKD. Trimming took 11 bases from V and 2 from J; bases not matched to a gene: 20. The CDR3 is made up of 18 amino acids. The CDR3 DNA is TGTGCCGTCCACAGGGGCTGGAGCGGCCCGATTAACACCGGGGAGCTGTTTTTT. It is translated as CAVHRGWSGPINTGELFF.

This clonotype was seen a few times. The V gene is TRBV6-6, the J gene TRBJ1-1; D unclear. CDR1 and CDR2 (germline): MNHNY, SVGAGI (reference sequence). There are 12 residues in the CDR3. Between the trimmed V and J ends, which lost 0 bases and 7 bases, there was a span of 6 bases. The CDR3 nucleotides read TGTGCCAGCAGTTACTCAGAGAGTGAAGCTTTCTTT. Amino acid sequence: CASSYSESEAFF.

The chain couples TRBV7-9 to TRBJ2-5; D is ambiguous. CDR1 SEHNR and CDR2 FQNEAQ come from the germline V gene (reference sequence). Trimming pared 3 bases from V and 5 bases from J, leaving 7 bases between. The CDR3 is 12 amino acids. This chain's CDR3 is CASSFAAETQYF. DNA of the CDR3: TGTGCCAGCAGCTTCGCAGCGGAGACCCAGTACTTC.

This rearrangement joins TRBV11-3 to TRBJ2-7; 9 positions agree with TRBD2. The germline CDR1 and CDR2 sequences are SGHNT and YENEEA. With 9 bases clipped from V and 6 bases from J, the junction kept 6 bases outside the gene matches. CDR3 size: 12 residues. CDR3 in DNA: TGTGCCAGTAGCCTGCGGGGGGGCGAGCAGTACTTC. It encodes CASSLRGGEQYF.